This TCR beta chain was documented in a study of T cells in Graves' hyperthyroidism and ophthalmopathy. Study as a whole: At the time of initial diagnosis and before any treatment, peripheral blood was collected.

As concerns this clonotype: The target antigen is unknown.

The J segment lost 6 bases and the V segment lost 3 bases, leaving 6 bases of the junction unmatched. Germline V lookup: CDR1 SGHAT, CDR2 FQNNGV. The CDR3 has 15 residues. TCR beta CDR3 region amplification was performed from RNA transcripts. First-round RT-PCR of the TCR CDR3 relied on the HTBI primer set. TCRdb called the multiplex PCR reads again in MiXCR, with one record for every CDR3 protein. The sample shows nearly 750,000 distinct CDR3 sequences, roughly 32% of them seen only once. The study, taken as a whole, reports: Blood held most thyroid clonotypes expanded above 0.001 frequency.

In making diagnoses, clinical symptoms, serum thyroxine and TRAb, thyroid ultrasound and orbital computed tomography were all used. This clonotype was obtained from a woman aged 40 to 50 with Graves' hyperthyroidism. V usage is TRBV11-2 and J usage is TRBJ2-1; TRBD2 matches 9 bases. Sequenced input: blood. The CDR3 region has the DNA TGTGCCAGCAGCTTTAGCGGGGGCTTAGGCAATGAGCAGTTCTTC. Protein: CASSFSGGLGNEQFF.